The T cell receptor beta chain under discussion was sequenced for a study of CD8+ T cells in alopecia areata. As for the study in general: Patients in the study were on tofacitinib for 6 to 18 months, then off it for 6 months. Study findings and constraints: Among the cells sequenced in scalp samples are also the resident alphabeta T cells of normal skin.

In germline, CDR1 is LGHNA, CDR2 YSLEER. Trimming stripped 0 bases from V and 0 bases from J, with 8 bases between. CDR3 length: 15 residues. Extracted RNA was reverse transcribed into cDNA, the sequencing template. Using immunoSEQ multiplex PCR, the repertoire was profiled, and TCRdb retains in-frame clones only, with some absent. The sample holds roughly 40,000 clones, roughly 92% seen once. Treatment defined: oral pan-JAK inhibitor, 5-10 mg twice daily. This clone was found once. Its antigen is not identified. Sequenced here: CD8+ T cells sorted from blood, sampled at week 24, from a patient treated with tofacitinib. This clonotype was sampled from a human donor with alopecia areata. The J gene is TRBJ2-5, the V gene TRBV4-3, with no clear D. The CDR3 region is CASSQDSSDQETQYF. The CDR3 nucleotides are TGCGCCAGCAGCCAAGATAGCAGCGACCAAGAGACCCAGTACTTC.